These 30 T cell receptor beta chains were sequenced from one sample in a study of blood T cells in healthy people across ages. Together with a sample-barcoded 5' primer, a J-beta primer mix was included in a second PCR lasting 7 to 11 cycles. A single record per CDR3 protein comes from TCRdb applying MiXCR to the 5' RACE reads. This sample yields over 1,200,000 distinct CDR3 sequences, of which approximately 59% are seen a single time; approximately 7% belongs to the top ten. Sequencing was performed on blood. These receptors were taken from a man younger than 30 in good health.

The CDR3, as DNA: TGTGCCAGCAGCTTCGGGGACAGGTATAGCAATCAGCCCCAGCATTTT. Protein: CASSFGDRYSNQPQHF. The V and J genes are TRBV7-2 and TRBJ1-5, with TRBD1 matching 8 bases. This CDR3 has 16 amino acids. Germline assignment: CDR1 SGHTA and CDR2 FQGNSA. Trimming at V came to 3 bases and at J to 0 bases, leaving 4 bases not matched to a gene.

This chain connects TRBV7-2 to TRBJ1-2; 10 bases match TRBD1. Germline V gives CDR1 SGHTA, CDR2 FQGNSA. This CDR3 is built from 15 residues. The V segment lost 2 bases and the J segment 8 bases; nucleotides outside the gene matches: 8. CDR3 residues: CASSLFPTGGKGYTF. CDR3 in DNA: TGTGCCAGCAGCTTATTCCCGACAGGGGGCAAGGGCTACACCTTC. Complete variable domain (other parts from reference TRBV7-2 and TRBJ1-2): GAGVSQSPSNKVTEKGKDVELRCDPISGHTALYWYRQSLGQGLEFLIYFQGNSAPDKSGLPSDRFSAERTGGSVSTLTIQRTQQEDSAVYLCASSLFPTGGKGYTFGSGTRLTVV.

The gene calls are TRBV29-1 and TRBJ2-1, with a weak D call TRBD2 (5 bases). V lost 7 bases to trimming and J lost 6 bases, with 10 bases between them. This CDR3 comprises 11 residues. The germline V gene encodes CDR1 SQVTM and CDR2 ANQGSEA. DNA of the CDR3: TGCAGCGCCCTAGGGAGCAATGAGCAGTTCTTC. Its translation: CSALGSNEQFF.

The chain uses TRBV15 and TRBJ2-1; maybe TRBD2 (6 bases). This CDR3 has 15 residues. V lost 3 bases, J lost 9 bases, and 18 bases lay in between. The germline gives CDR1 LNHNV, CDR2 YYDKDF (reference sequence). CDR3 in DNA: TGTGCCACCAGCAGGGCTTCCCGGACTATGTTTGAGCAGTTCTTC. This gives the protein CATSRASRTMFEQFF.

This clonotype was seen more than once but under ten times. J is TRBJ2-7 and V is TRBV7-2; 11 bases are shared with TRBD2. V trimming: 0 bases; J trimming: 2 bases; junction bases outside the gene matches: 9. The CDR3 consists of 18 residues. From germline, CDR1 is SGHTA and CDR2 FQGNSA. The DNA for the CDR3 is TGTGCCAGCAGCTTAGCCGCAGTCAGACTAGCGGGAACCTACGAGCAGTACTTC. It yields the protein CASSLAAVRLAGTYEQYF.

The chain uses TRBV27 and TRBJ2-7; D is uncertain. Trimming stripped 3 bases from V and 6 bases from J, with 12 bases between. The CDR3 is made up of 13 amino acids. CDR1 is MNHEY, CDR2 SMNVEV, per germline (reference sequence). CDR3 sequence: CASSFWVRPEQYF. CDR3 in DNA: TGTGCCAGCAGTTTCTGGGTTAGACCCGAGCAGTACTTC.

This clonotype was counted between two and nine times. The chain joins TRBV6-2 or TRBV6-3 to TRBJ2-6, with TRBD1 as a possible D gene (6 bases). CDR1 MNHEY and CDR2 SVGEGT come from the germline V gene. The CDR3 has 18 amino acids. The germline V and J ends were trimmed by 2 bases and 0 bases, with 14 bases remaining between them. The chain's CDR3 is CASSYPGDPDSGANVLTF. CDR3 DNA: TGTGCCAGCAGTTACCCAGGGGACCCTGACTCTGGGGCCAACGTCCTGACTTTC.

This clonotype was seen a few times. The chain recombines TRBV29-1 with TRBJ2-1, with 7 bases that match TRBD1. Germline lookup yields CDR1 SQVTM and CDR2 ANQGSEA. Trimming took 7 bases from V and 4 from J; bases not matched to a gene: 4. The length of the CDR3 is 12 residues. The CDR3: CSDLDRYNEQFF. CDR3 in DNA: TGCAGCGACCTGGACAGGTACAATGAGCAGTTCTTC.

This rearrangement joins TRBV15 to TRBJ1-5; tentative D call: TRBD1 (5 bases). Germline CDR1 LNHNV, CDR2 YYDKDF (reference sequence). CDR3 size: 16 residues. With 2 bases removed from V and 5 bases from J, the gap between germline ends came to 16 bases. The chain's CDR3 is CATSRYGTPSDQPQHF. CDR3 sequence (DNA): TGTGCCACCAGCAGATATGGGACCCCAAGTGATCAGCCCCAGCATTTT. Looking up the rest from reference TRBV15 and TRBJ1-5 gives the full variable domain: DAMVIQNPRYQVTQFGKPVTLSCSQTLNHNVMYWYQQKSSQAPKLLFHYYDKDFNNEADTPDNFQSRRPNTSFCFLDIRSPGLGDTAMYLCATSRYGTPSDQPQHFGDGTRLSIL.

This clonotype occurred a few times. This chain uses TRBV9 with TRBJ1-1; D is unclear. The V end was cut by 4 bases, the J end by 2 bases, with 12 bases between. CDR3 length equals 14 residues. The germline gives CDR1 SGDLS, CDR2 YYNGEE. The CDR3 nucleotides are TGTGCCAGCAGCCCAAGTGGAGGAAACACTGAAGCTTTCTTT. Its translation is CASSPSGGNTEAFF. Filled out from reference TRBV9 and TRBJ1-1, the complete variable domain reads DSGVTQTPKHLITATGQRVTLRCSPRSGDLSVYWYQQSLDQGLQFLIQYYNGEERAKGNILERFSAQQFPDLHSELNLSSLELGDSALYFCASSPSGGNTEAFFGQGTRLTVV.

The genes are TRBV20-1 and TRBJ1-2; 8 bases are shared with TRBD1. The CDR3 is 13 amino acids. Trimming removed 5 bases from V and 9 bases from J; junction bases left unmatched: 11. Germline V gives CDR1 DFQATT, CDR2 SNEGSKA (reference sequence). The CDR3, as DNA: TGCAGTGCTGGACCGGGGACAGGAACTAGCTACACCTTC. The encoded protein is CSAGPGTGTSYTF.

The chain joins TRBV6-5 to TRBJ2-3; perhaps TRBD1 as D (6 bases). The CDR3 has 14 residues. Germline CDR1 reads MNHEY; CDR2 reads SVGAGI. Trimming took 5 bases from V and 2 from J, leaving 11 bases between them. CDR3: CASSRRTDTDTQYF. The CDR3 DNA is TGTGCCAGCAGTCGTCGGACAGACACAGATACGCAGTATTTT.

This rearrangement joins TRBV9 to TRBJ1-2; weak D call: TRBD1 (6 bases). In germline, CDR1 is SGDLS, CDR2 YYNGEE. The CDR3 extends over 17 amino acids. The V end lost 0 bases, the J end lost 7 bases, and 22 bases lay between the germline ends. The CDR3 DNA reads TGTGCCAGCAGCGTAGCTCTAGGGGGAACTCTTTTGGGTGGCTACACCTTC. Protein product: CASSVALGGTLLGGYTF.

V is TRBV6-2 or TRBV6-3 and J is TRBJ1-2, with D tentatively TRBD1 (6 bases). Germline lookup yields CDR1 MNHEY and CDR2 SVGEGT. CDR3 length: 13 amino acids. Trimming left V 10 bases short and J 2 bases short, with 14 bases between. The CDR3 sequence is CAIRGTRNYGYTF. Written as DNA, the CDR3 is TGTGCCATCAGGGGTACTCGAAACTATGGCTACACCTTC.

The chain joins TRBV15 to TRBJ2-1, with no clear D. Trimming removed 3 bases from V and 5 bases from J, with 5 bases in between. Per germline, CDR1 LNHNV and CDR2 YYDKDF (reference sequence). The CDR3 has 12 amino acids. DNA for the CDR3: TGTGCCACCAGCAGCCTGAACAATGAGCAGTTCTTC. Translating it yields CATSSLNNEQFF.

This clonotype came up a few times. A read error may account for a junction end that differs from germline. The chain uses TRBV20-1 and TRBJ2-7; TRBD1 might be the D (6 bases). The CDR3 is 18 residues long. CDR1 and CDR2 from the germline V gene are DFQATT and SNEGSKA (reference sequence). The CDR3 DNA reads TGCAGTGCCAGAGGAGTGGGGGACACCCCGCACCCTGACTACGAGCAGTACTTC. This encodes CSARGVGDTPHPDYEQYF.

J is TRBJ2-5 and V is TRBV20-1; D possibly corresponds to TRBD2 (5 bases). This CDR3 contains 11 residues. Germline CDR1 and CDR2: DFQATT and SNEGSKA (reference sequence). V lost 2 bases, J lost 11 bases, and 12 bases lay in between. DNA of the CDR3: TGCAGTGCTAGAAAAGGGTGGGAGCAGTACTTC. Amino acid sequence: CSARKGWEQYF.

The chain combines TRBV7-2 with TRBJ2-3; no firm D call. Germline CDR1 reads SGHTA; CDR2 reads FQGNSA. The CDR3 covers 14 residues. The V end lost 3 bases, the J end lost 1 base, and 8 bases lay between the germline ends. As DNA, the CDR3 is TGTGCCAGCAGCTTTGGGCTACGCACAGATACGCAGTATTTT. Translated, it gives CASSFGLRTDTQYF.

V is TRBV6-5 and J is TRBJ2-1, with D perhaps TRBD2 (5 bases). V dropped 11 bases and J dropped 4 bases, with 9 bases sitting between them. The CDR3 contains 11 residues. CDR1 is MNHEY and CDR2 is SVGAGI in the germline V gene. The CDR3 spells CAAEVYNEQFF. The CDR3, as DNA: TGTGCCGCGGAGGTGTACAATGAGCAGTTCTTC.

The V and J genes are TRBV10-3 and TRBJ2-5, with 11 bases aligning to TRBD1. The J call is in doubt because the DNA end fits TRBJ2-7 better. This CDR3 is 14 amino acids long. Germline-derived CDR1 and CDR2 are ENHRY and SYGVKD. The CDR3 nucleotides are TGTGCCACCAGGGGGGACAGGGGGACGTACGAGCAGTACTTC. It specifies CATRGDRGTYEQYF.

V and J are TRBV6-1 and TRBJ2-5; 10 nucleotides align to TRBD2. The ends lost 2 bases at V and 11 bases at J; junction bases unmatched: 17. The CDR3 consists of 17 residues. Germline CDR1 MNHNS, CDR2 SASEGT. CDR3 residues: CASSEYPSGSGYNEQYF. CDR3 nucleotides: TGTGCCAGCAGTGAATACCCTAGCGGGAGTGGGTACAATGAGCAGTACTTC.

This chain joins TRBV9 and TRBJ2-1; 7 positions match TRBD2. The CDR3 sequence is 11 residues long. Germline V CDR1 and CDR2: SGDLS, YYNGEE. V was clipped by 4 bases and J by 12 bases; unmatched bases: 4. DNA of the CDR3: TGTGCCAGCAGCCCCGGACTAGTGCAGTTCTTC. Translation gives CASSPGLVQFF.

The chain employs TRBV6-1 and TRBJ1-2; TRBD1 matches at 7 bases. This CDR3 comprises 15 residues. The J segment lost 6 bases and the V segment lost 3 bases, leaving 10 bases of the junction unmatched. Germline V gives CDR1 MNHNS, CDR2 SASEGT. The CDR3 spells CASSERTTGFDGYTF. DNA of the CDR3: TGTGCCAGCAGTGAGCGGACGACAGGGTTTGATGGCTACACCTTC.

This chain connects TRBV12-3 or TRBV12-4 to TRBJ1-6; tentative D call: TRBD1 (5 bases). This CDR3 comprises 11 residues. V was pared by 6 bases and J by 15 bases, with 12 bases between. The CDR3 DNA sequence: TGTGCCAGCAGGTGGGCACAGGTCCTCCACTTT. Translated: CASRWAQVLHF.

This chain connects TRBV6-7 to TRBJ1-5, with D hard to call. TRBV6-7 is assigned to the ORF class and has an uncertain function. Trimming took 6 bases from V and 3 from J, leaving 12 bases between them. CDR3 size: 14 residues. CDR3 loop: CASRVGRHNQPQHF. CDR3 bases: TGTGCCAGCAGGGTCGGACGGCACAATCAGCCCCAGCATTTT.

This clonotype was found a few times. The gene calls are TRBV4-1 and TRBJ2-1, with D perhaps matching TRBD2 (5 bases). V was pared by 0 bases and J by 10 bases, with 13 bases between. The CDR3 sequence is 14 residues long. Germline CDR1 is MGHRA and CDR2 is YSYEKL. CDR3 sequence: CASSQDRGFREQFF. The DNA for the CDR3 is TGCGCCAGCAGCCAAGATAGAGGGTTCAGGGAGCAGTTCTTC.

This clonotype has just one count. The rearrangement uses TRBV5-8 and TRBJ2-7; D is ambiguous. V was trimmed by 3 bases and J by 3 bases, leaving 10 bases between them. Per the germline V gene, CDR1 is SGHTS and CDR2 is YDEGEE. The CDR3 has 13 amino acids. The CDR3 nucleotides read TGTGCCAGCAGCTCCGACAAGAGCTACGAGCAGTACTTC. It codes for CASSSDKSYEQYF.

V usage is TRBV12-3 or TRBV12-4 and J usage is TRBJ1-2; D may be TRBD1 (5 bases). The CDR3 has 13 amino acids. V was trimmed by 7 bases and J by 8 bases, leaving 17 bases between them. CDR3 sequence (DNA): TGTGCCAGCACAACGGGACTCCGCTCAGGCTACACCTTC. Its translation is CASTTGLRSGYTF.

The CDR3 nucleotides read TGTGCCAGCAGTAGACAGGGGGCTTTAGGCACAGATACGCAGTATTTT. Amino acid sequence: CASSRQGALGTDTQYF. The rearrangement links TRBV6-5 to TRBJ2-3; 10 bases line up with TRBD1. The J segment lost 1 base and the V segment lost 5 bases, leaving 6 bases of the junction unmatched. CDR1 MNHEY and CDR2 SVGAGI come from the germline V gene. The CDR3 is 16 amino acids.

The gene calls are TRBV14 and TRBJ1-2, with D possibly TRBD1 on 5 matching bases. V was shortened by 4 bases and J by 5 bases, with 14 bases between the two germline ends. The CDR3 consists of 14 residues. From germline, CDR1 is SGHDN and CDR2 FVKESK. This chain's CDR3 is CASSPLGLGYGYTF. The DNA of the CDR3 is TGTGCCAGCAGCCCTCTGGGGCTAGGGTATGGCTACACCTTC.